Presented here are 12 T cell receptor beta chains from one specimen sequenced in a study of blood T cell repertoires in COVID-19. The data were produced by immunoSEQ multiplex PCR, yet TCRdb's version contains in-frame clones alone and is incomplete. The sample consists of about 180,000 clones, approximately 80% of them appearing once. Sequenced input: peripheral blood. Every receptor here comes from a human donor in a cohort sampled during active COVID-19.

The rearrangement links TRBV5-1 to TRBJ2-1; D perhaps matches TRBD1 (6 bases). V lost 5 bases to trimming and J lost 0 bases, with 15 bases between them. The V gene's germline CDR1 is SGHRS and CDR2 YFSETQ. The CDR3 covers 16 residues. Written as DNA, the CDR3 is TGCGCCAGCAGGGGGGTCAAGACAGGCTCCTACAATGAGCAGTTCTTC. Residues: CASRGVKTGSYNEQFF.

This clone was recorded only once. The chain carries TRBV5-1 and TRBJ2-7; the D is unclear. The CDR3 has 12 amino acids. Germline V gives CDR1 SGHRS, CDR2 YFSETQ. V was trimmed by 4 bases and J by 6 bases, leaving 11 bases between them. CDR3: CASSPSRGEQYF. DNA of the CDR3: TGCGCCAGCAGCCCCAGCAGAGGCGAGCAGTACTTC.

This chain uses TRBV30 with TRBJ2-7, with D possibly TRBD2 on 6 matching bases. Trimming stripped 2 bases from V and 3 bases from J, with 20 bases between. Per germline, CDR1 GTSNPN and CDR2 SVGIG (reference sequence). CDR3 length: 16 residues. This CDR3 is CAWSIPSPRGIYEQYF. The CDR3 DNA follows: TGTGCCTGGAGTATTCCTTCACCCCGGGGGATCTACGAGCAGTACTTC. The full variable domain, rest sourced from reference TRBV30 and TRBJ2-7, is SQTIHQWPATLVQPVGSPLSLECTVEGTSNPNLYWYRQAAGRGLQLLFYSVGIGQISSEVPQNLSASRPQDRQFILSSKKLLLSDSGFYLCAWSIPSPRGIYEQYFGPGTRLTVT.

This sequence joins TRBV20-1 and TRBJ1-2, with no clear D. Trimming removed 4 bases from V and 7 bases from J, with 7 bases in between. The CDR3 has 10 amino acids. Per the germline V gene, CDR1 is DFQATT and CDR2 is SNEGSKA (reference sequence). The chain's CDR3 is CSATGSGYTF. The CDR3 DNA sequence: TGCAGTGCTACAGGTTCTGGCTACACCTTC.

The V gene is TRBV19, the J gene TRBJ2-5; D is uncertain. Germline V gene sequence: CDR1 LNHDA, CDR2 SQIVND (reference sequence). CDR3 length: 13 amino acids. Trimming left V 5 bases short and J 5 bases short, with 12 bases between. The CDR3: CASSESVQETQYF. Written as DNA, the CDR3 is TGTGCCAGTAGTGAATCAGTGCAGGAGACCCAGTACTTC.

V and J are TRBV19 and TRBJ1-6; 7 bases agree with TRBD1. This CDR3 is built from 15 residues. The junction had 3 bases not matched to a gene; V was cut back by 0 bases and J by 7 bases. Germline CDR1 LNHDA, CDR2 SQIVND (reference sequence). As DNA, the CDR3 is TGTGCCAGTAGTATAGAACAGGGGAGGAATTCACCCCTCCACTTT. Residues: CASSIEQGRNSPLHF.

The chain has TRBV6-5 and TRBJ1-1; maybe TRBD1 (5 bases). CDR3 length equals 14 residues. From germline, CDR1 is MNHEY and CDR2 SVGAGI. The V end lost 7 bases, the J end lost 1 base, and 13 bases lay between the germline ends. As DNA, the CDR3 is TGTGCCAGCAATCCGGGACTCCGGAACACTGAAGCTTTCTTT. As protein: CASNPGLRNTEAFF.

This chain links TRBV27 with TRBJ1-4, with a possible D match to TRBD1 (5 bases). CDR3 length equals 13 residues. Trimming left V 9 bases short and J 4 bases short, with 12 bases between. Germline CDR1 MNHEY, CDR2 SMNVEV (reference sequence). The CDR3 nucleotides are TGTGCCAGTAGGGGAGGGAATAATGAAAAACTGTTTTTT. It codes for CASRGGNNEKLFF.

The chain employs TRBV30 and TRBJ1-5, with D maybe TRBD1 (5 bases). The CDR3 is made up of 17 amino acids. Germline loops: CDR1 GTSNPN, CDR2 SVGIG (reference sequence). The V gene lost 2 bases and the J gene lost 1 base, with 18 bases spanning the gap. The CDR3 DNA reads TGTGCCTGGAGTCCCAGCACAGGAGTGAGAAGCAATCAGCCCCAGCATTTT. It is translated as CAWSPSTGVRSNQPQHF. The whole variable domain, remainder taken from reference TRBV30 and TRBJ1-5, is SQTIHQWPATLVQPVGSPLSLECTVEGTSNPNLYWYRQAAGRGLQLLFYSVGIGQISSEVPQNLSASRPQDRQFILSSKKLLLSDSGFYLCAWSPSTGVRSNQPQHFGDGTRLSIL.

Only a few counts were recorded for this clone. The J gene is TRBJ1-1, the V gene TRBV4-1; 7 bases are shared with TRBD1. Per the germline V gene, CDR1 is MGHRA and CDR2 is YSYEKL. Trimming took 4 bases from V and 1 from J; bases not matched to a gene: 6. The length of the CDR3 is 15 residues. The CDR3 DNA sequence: TGCGCCAGCAGCCCTGTTGACAGGGAGAACACTGAAGCTTTCTTT. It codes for CASSPVDRENTEAFF.

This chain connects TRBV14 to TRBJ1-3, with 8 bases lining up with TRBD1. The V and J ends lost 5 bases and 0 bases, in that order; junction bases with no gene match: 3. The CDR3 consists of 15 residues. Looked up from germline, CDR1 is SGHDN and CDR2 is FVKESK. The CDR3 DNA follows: TGTGCCAGCAGCGTCGGACAGGGCTCTGGAAACACCATATATTTT. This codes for CASSVGQGSGNTIYF.

The CDR3, as DNA: TGCGCCAGCAGCTTGGGCGTCGCTGGCTACACCTTC. Translation gives CASSLGVAGYTF. The chain couples TRBV5-1 to TRBJ1-2; D is uncertain. Trimming removed 0 bases from V and 7 bases from J, with 7 bases in between. This CDR3 is built from 12 residues. The germline gives CDR1 SGHRS, CDR2 YFSETQ.